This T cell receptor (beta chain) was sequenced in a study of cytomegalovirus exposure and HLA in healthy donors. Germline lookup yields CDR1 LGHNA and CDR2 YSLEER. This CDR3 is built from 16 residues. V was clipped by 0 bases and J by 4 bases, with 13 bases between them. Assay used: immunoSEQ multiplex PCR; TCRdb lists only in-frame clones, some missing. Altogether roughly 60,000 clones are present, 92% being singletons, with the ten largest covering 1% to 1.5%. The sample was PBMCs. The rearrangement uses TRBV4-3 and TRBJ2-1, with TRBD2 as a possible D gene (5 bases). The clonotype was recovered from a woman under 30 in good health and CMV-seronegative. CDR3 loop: CASSQDGSGSYNEQFF. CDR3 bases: TGCGCCAGCAGCCAAGATGGCAGCGGCTCGTACAATGAGCAGTTCTTC.